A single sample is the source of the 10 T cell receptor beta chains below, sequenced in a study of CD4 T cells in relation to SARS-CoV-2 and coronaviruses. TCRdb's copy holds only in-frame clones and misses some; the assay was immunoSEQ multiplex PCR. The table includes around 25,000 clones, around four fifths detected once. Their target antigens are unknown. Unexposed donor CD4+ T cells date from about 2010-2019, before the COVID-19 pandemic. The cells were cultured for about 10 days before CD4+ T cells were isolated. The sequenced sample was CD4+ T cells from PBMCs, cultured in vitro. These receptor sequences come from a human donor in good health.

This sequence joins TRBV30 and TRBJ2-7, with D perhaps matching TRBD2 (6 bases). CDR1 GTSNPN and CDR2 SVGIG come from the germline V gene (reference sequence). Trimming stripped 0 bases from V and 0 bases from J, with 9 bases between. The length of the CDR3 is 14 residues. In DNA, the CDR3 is TGTGCCTGGAGTGTTGGCGGGACCTCCTACGAGCAGTACTTC. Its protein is CAWSVGGTSYEQYF.

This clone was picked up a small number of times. The CDR3 loop reads CASTPTGGDEAFF. CDR3 nucleotides: TGTGCCAGCACCCCAACTGGGGGAGATGAAGCTTTCTTT. The chain combines TRBV12-3 or TRBV12-4 with TRBJ1-1; possible D gene TRBD1, 5 bases. This CDR3 region has 13 residues. V was trimmed by 7 bases and J by 7 bases, leaving 16 bases between them.

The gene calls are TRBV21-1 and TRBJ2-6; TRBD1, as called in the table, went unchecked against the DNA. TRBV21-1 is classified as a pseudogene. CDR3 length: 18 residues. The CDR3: CASSKGLDRGKGANVLTF. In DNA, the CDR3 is TGTGCCAGCAGCAAAGGATTGGACAGGGGAAAGGGGGCCAACGTCCTGACTTTC.

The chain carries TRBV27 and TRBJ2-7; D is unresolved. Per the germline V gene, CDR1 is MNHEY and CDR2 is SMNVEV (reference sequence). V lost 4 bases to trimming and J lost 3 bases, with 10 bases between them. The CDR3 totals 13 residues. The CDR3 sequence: CASSSPQNYEQYF. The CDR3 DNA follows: TGTGCCAGCAGTTCTCCTCAAAACTACGAGCAGTACTTC.

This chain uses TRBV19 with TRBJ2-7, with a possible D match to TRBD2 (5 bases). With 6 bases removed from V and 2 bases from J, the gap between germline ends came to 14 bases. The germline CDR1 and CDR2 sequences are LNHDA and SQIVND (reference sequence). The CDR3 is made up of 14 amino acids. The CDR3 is CASSPGLDPYEQYF. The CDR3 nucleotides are TGTGCCAGTAGCCCCGGACTGGATCCCTACGAGCAGTACTTC. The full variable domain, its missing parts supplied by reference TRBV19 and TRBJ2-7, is DGGITQSPKYLFRKEGQNVTLSCEQNLNHDAMYWYRQDPGQGLRLIYYSQIVNDFQKGDIAEGYSVSREKKESFPLTVTSAQKNPTAFYLCASSPGLDPYEQYFGPGTRLTVT.

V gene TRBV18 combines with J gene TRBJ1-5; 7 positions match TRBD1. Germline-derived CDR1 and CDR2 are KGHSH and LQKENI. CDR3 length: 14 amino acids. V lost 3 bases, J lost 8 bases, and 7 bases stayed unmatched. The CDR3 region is CASSPQTGPEPQHF. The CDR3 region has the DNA TGTGCCAGCTCACCTCAGACAGGGCCTGAGCCCCAGCATTTT.

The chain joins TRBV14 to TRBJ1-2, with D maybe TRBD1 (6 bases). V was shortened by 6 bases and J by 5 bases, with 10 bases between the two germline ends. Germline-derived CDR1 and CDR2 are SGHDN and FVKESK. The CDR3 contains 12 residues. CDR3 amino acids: CASSSQGYGYTF. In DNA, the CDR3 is TGTGCCAGCAGTTCTCAGGGGTATGGCTACACCTTC.

CDR3 sequence: CSASASTAGYPEAFF. The CDR3 region has the DNA TGCAGTGCTAGTGCTTCAACCGCAGGGTACCCTGAAGCTTTCTTT. V usage is TRBV20-1 and J usage is TRBJ1-1; a possible D gene is TRBD1 (5 bases). Per germline, CDR1 DFQATT and CDR2 SNEGSKA (reference sequence). CDR3 size: 15 residues. V lost 3 bases to trimming and J lost 6 bases, with 20 bases between them.

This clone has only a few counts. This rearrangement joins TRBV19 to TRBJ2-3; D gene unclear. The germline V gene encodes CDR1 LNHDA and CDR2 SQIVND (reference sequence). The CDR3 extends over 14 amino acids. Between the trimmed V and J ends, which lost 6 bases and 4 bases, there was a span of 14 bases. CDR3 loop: CASSVNPRADTQYF. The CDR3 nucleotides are TGTGCCAGTAGCGTCAATCCTCGGGCAGATACGCAGTATTTT.

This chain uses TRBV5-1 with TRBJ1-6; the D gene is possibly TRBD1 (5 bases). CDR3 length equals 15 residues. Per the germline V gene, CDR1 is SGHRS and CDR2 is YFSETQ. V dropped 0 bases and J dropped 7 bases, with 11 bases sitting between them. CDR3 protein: CASSLEAHRNSPLHF. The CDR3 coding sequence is TGCGCCAGCAGCTTGGAGGCACACAGGAATTCACCCCTCCACTTT.